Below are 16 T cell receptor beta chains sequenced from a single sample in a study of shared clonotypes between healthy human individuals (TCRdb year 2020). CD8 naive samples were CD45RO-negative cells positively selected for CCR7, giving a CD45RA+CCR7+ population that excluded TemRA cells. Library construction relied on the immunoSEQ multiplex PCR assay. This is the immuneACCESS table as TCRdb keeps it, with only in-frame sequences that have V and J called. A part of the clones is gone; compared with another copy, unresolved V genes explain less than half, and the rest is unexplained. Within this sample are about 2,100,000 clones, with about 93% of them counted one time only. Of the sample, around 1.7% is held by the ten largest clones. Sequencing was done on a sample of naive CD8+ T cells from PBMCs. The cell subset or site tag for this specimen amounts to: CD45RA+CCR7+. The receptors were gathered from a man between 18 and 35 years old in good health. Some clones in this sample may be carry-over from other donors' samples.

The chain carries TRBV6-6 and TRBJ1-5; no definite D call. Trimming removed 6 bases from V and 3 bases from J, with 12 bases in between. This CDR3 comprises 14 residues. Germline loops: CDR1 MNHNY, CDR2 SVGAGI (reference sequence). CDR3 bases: TGTGCCAGCAGCTCTACACGTTTCAATCAGCCCCAGCATTTT. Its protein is CASSSTRFNQPQHF.

CDR3 bases: TGCAGCGTCGTGTTCGGGTCGGACTATGGCTACACCTTC. Residues: CSVVFGSDYGYTF. The chain links TRBV29-1 to TRBJ1-2; unclear D gene. From germline, CDR1 is SQVTM and CDR2 ANQGSEA. The V end lost 6 bases, the J end lost 3 bases, and 14 bases lay between the germline ends. The CDR3 spans 13 residues.

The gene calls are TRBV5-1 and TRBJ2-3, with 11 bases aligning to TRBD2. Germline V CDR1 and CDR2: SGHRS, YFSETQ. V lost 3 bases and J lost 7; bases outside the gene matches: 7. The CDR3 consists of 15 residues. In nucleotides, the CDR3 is TGCGCCAGCAGCTCGGGACTAGCGGATCGGAATACGCAGTATTTT. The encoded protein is CASSSGLADRNTQYF. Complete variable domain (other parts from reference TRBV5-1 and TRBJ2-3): KAGVTQTPRYLIKTRGQQVTLSCSPISGHRSVSWYQQTPGQGLQFLFEYFSETQRNKGNFPGRFSGRQFSNSRSEMNVSTLELGDSALYLCASSSGLADRNTQYFGPGTRLTVL.

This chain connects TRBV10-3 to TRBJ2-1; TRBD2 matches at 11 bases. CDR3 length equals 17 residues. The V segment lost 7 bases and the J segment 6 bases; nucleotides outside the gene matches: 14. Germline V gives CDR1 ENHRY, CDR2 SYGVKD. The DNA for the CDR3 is TGTGCCATCACCCGTGGGACTAGCGGATTTCAGGTCAATGAGCAGTTCTTC. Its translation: CAITRGTSGFQVNEQFF.

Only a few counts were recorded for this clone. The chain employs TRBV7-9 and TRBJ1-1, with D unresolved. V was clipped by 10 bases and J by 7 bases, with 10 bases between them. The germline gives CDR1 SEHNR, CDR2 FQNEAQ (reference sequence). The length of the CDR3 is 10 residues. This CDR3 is CATTRYEAFF. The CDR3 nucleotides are TGTGCCACGACGCGGTATGAAGCTTTCTTT.

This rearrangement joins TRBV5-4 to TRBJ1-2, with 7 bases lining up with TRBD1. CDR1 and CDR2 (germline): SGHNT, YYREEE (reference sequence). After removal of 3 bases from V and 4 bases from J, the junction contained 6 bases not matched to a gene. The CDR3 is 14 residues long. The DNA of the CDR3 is TGTGCCAGCAGCTCGACAGGGACTCGCTATGGCTACACCTTC. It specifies CASSSTGTRYGYTF.

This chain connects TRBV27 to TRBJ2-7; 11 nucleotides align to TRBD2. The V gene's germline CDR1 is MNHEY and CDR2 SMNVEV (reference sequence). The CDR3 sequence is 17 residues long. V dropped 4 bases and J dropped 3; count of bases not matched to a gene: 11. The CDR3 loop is CASSSELAGARFYEQYF. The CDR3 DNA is TGTGCCAGCAGTTCGGAACTAGCGGGAGCTCGATTCTACGAGCAGTACTTC.

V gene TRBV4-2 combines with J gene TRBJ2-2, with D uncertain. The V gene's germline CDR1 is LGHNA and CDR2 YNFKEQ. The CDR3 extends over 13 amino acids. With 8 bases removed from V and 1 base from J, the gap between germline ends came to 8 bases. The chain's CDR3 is CASSERNTGELFF. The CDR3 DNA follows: TGTGCCAGCTCTGAGAGGAACACCGGGGAGCTGTTTTTT.

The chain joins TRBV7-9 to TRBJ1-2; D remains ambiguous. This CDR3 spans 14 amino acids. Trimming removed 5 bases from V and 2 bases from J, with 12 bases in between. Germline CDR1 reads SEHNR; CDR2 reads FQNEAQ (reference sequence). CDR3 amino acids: CASSLPGPNYGYTF. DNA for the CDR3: TGTGCCAGCAGCCTCCCTGGACCAAACTATGGCTACACCTTC.

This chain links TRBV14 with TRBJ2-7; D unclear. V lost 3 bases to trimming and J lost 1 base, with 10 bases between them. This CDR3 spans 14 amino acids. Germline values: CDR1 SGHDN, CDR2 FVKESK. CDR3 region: CASSQYRESYEQYF. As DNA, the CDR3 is TGTGCCAGCAGCCAGTATAGAGAATCCTACGAGCAGTACTTC.

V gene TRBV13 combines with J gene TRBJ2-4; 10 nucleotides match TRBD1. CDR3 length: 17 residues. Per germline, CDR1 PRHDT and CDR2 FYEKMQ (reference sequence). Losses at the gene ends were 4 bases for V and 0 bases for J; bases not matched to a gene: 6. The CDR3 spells CASSSTGQGGAKNIQYF. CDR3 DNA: TGTGCCAGCAGCTCAACAGGACAGGGGGGAGCCAAAAACATTCAGTACTTC.

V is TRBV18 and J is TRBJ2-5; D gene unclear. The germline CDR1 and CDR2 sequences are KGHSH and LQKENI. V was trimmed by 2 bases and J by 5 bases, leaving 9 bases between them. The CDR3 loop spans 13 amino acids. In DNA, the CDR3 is TGTGCCAGCTCACCATACGGGCCCGAGACCCAGTACTTC. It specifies CASSPYGPETQYF.

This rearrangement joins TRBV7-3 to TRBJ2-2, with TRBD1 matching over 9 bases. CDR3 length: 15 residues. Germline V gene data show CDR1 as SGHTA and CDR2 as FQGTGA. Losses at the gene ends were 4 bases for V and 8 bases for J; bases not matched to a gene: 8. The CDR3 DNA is TGTGCCAGCAGCTACACAGGGGGCGCCTTGGGGGAGCTGTTTTTT. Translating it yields CASSYTGGALGELFF.

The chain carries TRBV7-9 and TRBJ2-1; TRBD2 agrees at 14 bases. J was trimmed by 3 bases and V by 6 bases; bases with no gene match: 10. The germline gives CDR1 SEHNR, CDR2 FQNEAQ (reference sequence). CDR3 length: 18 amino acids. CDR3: CASRGLAGEGLDYNEQFF. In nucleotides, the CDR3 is TGTGCCAGCAGGGGACTAGCGGGAGAGGGGTTGGACTACAATGAGCAGTTCTTC.

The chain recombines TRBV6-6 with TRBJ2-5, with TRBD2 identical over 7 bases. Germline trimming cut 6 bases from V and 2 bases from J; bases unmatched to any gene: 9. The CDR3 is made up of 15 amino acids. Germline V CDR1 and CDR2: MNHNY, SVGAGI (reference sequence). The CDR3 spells CASSPDGLEQETQYF. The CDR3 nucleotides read TGTGCCAGCAGCCCCGATGGACTAGAGCAAGAGACCCAGTACTTC.

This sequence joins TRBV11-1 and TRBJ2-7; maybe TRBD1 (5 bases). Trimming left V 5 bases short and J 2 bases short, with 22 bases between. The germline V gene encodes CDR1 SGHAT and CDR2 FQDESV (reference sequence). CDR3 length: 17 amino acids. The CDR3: CASSNYTGVLLTYEQYF. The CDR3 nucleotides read TGTGCCAGCAGCAACTACACAGGAGTTCTCCTAACCTACGAGCAGTACTTC.